This T cell receptor beta chain is from a study of T cells expressing NK-cell markers. Study information: In sorted CD3+CD56+NKG2C+, CD3+CD56+NKG2C- and CD3+CD56-NKG2C+ T cells, TCR beta repertoires were obtained. Seven sequenced donors out of eight were HCMV-seropositive, one seronegative. General observations from the study: Each of about six donors carried dominant NKG2C+ clonotypes accounting for roughly 1.0-7.0% of CD8+ T cells.

With respect to this clonotype: Antigen specificity is unknown.

cDNA encoding TCR beta was synthesized via 5'RACE template switching incorporating UMIs. Reprocessing the 5' RACE reads, TCRdb reports a single entry for every CDR3 protein and omits DNA. The repertoire shows some 600,000 distinct CDR3 sequences; the top ten hold approximately 4%. The CDR3 has 16 amino acids. The germline CDR1 and CDR2 sequences are MNHEY and SVGEGT. Sample: blood T cells: a sorted CD56 or NKG2C T cell subset, CD4+ or CD8+ T cells, or bulk PBMC T cells (not recorded which). The origin of this receptor is a man younger than 35 in good health. The chain employs TRBV6-2 or TRBV6-3 and TRBJ1-3. The CDR3 sequence is CASSYPSRTSGNTIYF.